The 27 T cell receptor beta chains presented below share a single source sample, sequenced in a study of identical twins. TCRdb recomputed calls from the 5' RACE reads with MiXCR, one row per CDR3 protein. There are under 300,000 distinct CDR3 sequences in the sample; more than 9.5% occur only once, and roughly 3.7% lies in the top ten. The data also belong to a second study, concerning yellow fever vaccine responses in identical twins.

Sequenced input: memory (CD45RO+) T cells sorted from blood. These receptors were collected from a young woman in good health.

This clonotype was observed at least ten times. The chain has TRBV11-1 and TRBJ2-7; 10 bases line up with TRBD2. Germline V lookup: CDR1 SGHAT, CDR2 FQDESV (reference sequence). The CDR3 is 18 residues long. V dropped 2 bases and J dropped 4; count of bases not matched to a gene: 14. CDR3 nucleotide sequence: TGTGCCAGCAGCTTACGTCCCCGGACTAGCGGAACAGAATACGAGCAGTACTTC. It codes for CASSLRPRTSGTEYEQYF.

The rearrangement links TRBV28 to TRBJ2-5; 7 nucleotides match TRBD2. The CDR3 covers 13 residues. After removal of 8 bases from V and 5 bases from J, the junction contained 8 bases not matched to a gene. Per the germline V gene, CDR1 is MDHEN and CDR2 is SYDVKM. The CDR3 bases are TGTGCCAGCCGAAAAAGGGAGGGGGAGACCCAGTACTTC. Its protein is CASRKREGETQYF.

This clonotype has a single count. This sequence joins TRBV2 and TRBJ2-3, with 7 bases aligning to TRBD1. With 3 bases clipped from V and 4 bases from J, the junction kept 4 bases outside the gene matches. This CDR3 is 14 amino acids long. Germline V lookup: CDR1 SNHLY, CDR2 FYNNEI. CDR3 bases: TGTGCCAGCAGTGAGGGCAGGGGGTCAGATACGCAGTATTTT. It specifies CASSEGRGSDTQYF. The full variable domain, rest sourced from reference TRBV2 and TRBJ2-3, is EPEVTQTPSHQVTQMGQEVILRCVPISNHLYFYWYRQILGQKVEFLVSFYNNEISEKSEIFDDQFSVERPDGSNFTLKIRSTKLEDSAMYFCASSEGRGSDTQYFGPGTRLTVL.

This chain links TRBV6-5 with TRBJ2-3, with TRBD2 identical over 8 bases. V trimming: 4 bases; J trimming: 6 bases; junction bases outside the gene matches: 12. The CDR3 extends over 16 amino acids. Looked up from germline, CDR1 is MNHEY and CDR2 is SVGAGI. The CDR3 nucleotides read TGTGCCAGCAGTTCGACAACCGGGACTAGATCGGATACGCAGTATTTT. Encoded protein: CASSSTTGTRSDTQYF.

The chain combines TRBV7-9 with TRBJ2-1; possibly TRBD1 for D (6 bases). V lost 5 bases, J lost 10 bases, and 12 bases lay in between. Germline assignment: CDR1 SEHNR and CDR2 FQNEAQ (reference sequence). The CDR3 runs 12 residues. CDR3 region: CASSPGDLEQFF. Here the CDR3 DNA reads TGTGCCAGCAGCCCAGGGGACCTGGAGCAGTTCTTC.

This sequence joins TRBV3-1 and TRBJ2-7; 7 bases line up with TRBD1. The germline gives CDR1 LGHDT, CDR2 YNNKEL (reference sequence). J was trimmed by 4 bases and V by 0 bases; bases with no gene match: 9. The CDR3 length is 16 residues. This CDR3 is CASSQDWTGQGYEQYF. The DNA of the CDR3 is TGTGCCAGCAGCCAAGACTGGACAGGTCAAGGGTACGAGCAGTACTTC.

V is TRBV20-1 and J is TRBJ2-3; D remains ambiguous. Trimming took 6 bases from V and 5 from J, leaving 9 bases between them. The CDR3 length is 11 residues. Germline CDR1 and CDR2: DFQATT and SNEGSKA (reference sequence). Here the CDR3 reads CSAGKGDTQYF. Written as DNA, the CDR3 is TGCAGTGCCGGCAAGGGAGATACGCAGTATTTT.

This clonotype was found many times. The chain combines TRBV27 with TRBJ1-6, with 7 positions matching TRBD1. V lost 6 bases and J lost 9; bases outside the gene matches: 5. Per germline, CDR1 MNHEY and CDR2 SMNVEV (reference sequence). The length of the CDR3 is 13 residues. CDR3 DNA sequence: TGTGCCAGCAGCAGGGGGGCTAGTTCACCCCTCCACTTT. Translation: CASSRGASSPLHF.

The V call is TRBV28, the J call TRBJ2-1; D is possibly TRBD1 (5 bases). The V gene's germline CDR1 is MDHEN and CDR2 SYDVKM. Trimming took off 3 bases at V and 2 bases at J, with 11 bases between the two ends. This CDR3 is built from 15 residues. CDR3 loop: CASSFPDSPYNEQFF. CDR3 DNA: TGTGCCAGCAGTTTCCCCGACAGCCCCTACAATGAGCAGTTCTTC.

This clonotype was counted only a few times. The gene calls are TRBV12-3 or TRBV12-4 and TRBJ2-3, with TRBD2 as a possible D gene (6 bases). V lost 4 bases and J lost 0, with 8 bases in between. The CDR3 has 14 residues. The CDR3 DNA reads TGTGCCAGCAGTTCGAGCGGGAGCACAGATACGCAGTATTTT. It encodes CASSSSGSTDTQYF.

The chain has TRBV7-9 and TRBJ2-5, with a possible D match to TRBD2 (5 bases). Germline-derived CDR1 and CDR2 are SEHNR and FQNEAQ (reference sequence). V was cut by 0 bases and J by 7 bases, with 12 bases left in between. This CDR3 has 14 amino acids. The chain's CDR3 is CASSLAGESGTQYF. CDR3 DNA sequence: TGTGCCAGCAGCTTAGCGGGAGAGTCGGGGACCCAGTACTTC.

J is TRBJ2-7 and V is TRBV7-2, with a weak D call TRBD1 (6 bases). Trimming pared 4 bases from V and 6 bases from J, leaving 13 bases between. The germline V gene has CDR1 SGHTA and CDR2 FQGNSA. The CDR3 runs 13 residues. CDR3 loop: CASSSQRGGEQYF. CDR3 DNA sequence: TGTGCCAGCAGCTCACAAAGAGGGGGCGAGCAGTACTTC.

This clonotype came up many times. The rearrangement links TRBV6-1 to TRBJ2-1, with TRBD2 matching over 12 bases. The CDR3 totals 17 residues. V gave up 9 bases and J gave up 2 bases; unmatched junction bases: 11. CDR1 is MNHNS and CDR2 is SASEGT in the germline V gene. CDR3 amino acids: CARGTSGLESTYNEQFF. The CDR3 DNA follows: TGTGCCAGGGGGACTAGCGGGCTAGAGTCCACCTACAATGAGCAGTTCTTC.

This clonotype was observed many times. This chain joins TRBV4-3 and TRBJ2-2, with TRBD2 matching 9 bases. The CDR3 spans 16 residues. Trimming took 1 base from V and 7 from J; bases not matched to a gene: 7. Germline V gene data show CDR1 as LGHNA and CDR2 as YSLEER. CDR3 amino acids: CASSQVASGEGGELFF. Here the CDR3 DNA reads TGCGCCAGCAGCCAAGTAGCTAGCGGGGAAGGCGGGGAGCTGTTTTTT.

The chain uses TRBV20-1 and TRBJ2-5; the match to TRBD2 covers 7 bases. CDR1 is DFQATT and CDR2 is SNEGSKA in the germline V gene (reference sequence). With 3 bases clipped from V and 5 bases from J, the junction kept 9 bases outside the gene matches. The CDR3 runs 14 residues. CDR3 sequence: CSASLGRAHETQYF. CDR3 coding DNA: TGCAGTGCTAGTTTAGGGAGGGCCCATGAGACCCAGTACTTC.

The chain recombines TRBV5-1 with TRBJ2-7, with TRBD2 identical over 8 bases. Germline V gives CDR1 SGHRS, CDR2 YFSETQ. The V and J ends lost 0 bases and 3 bases, in that order; junction bases with no gene match: 5. The CDR3 extends over 15 amino acids. The CDR3 here is CASSLVGGGNYEQYF. In DNA, the CDR3 is TGCGCCAGCAGCTTGGTAGGCGGGGGGAACTACGAGCAGTACTTC.

In this sample, this clonotype turned up many times. The CDR3 here is CSARVGGALNTGELFF. The CDR3 nucleotides are TGCAGTGCTAGAGTAGGAGGGGCCCTGAACACCGGGGAGCTGTTTTTT. The rearrangement joins TRBV20-1 to TRBJ2-2; a weak D match, TRBD2 (6 bases). The CDR3 is made up of 16 amino acids. The V end was cut by 1 base, the J end by 1 base, with 13 bases between. The germline CDR1 and CDR2 sequences are DFQATT and SNEGSKA (reference sequence).

The sample holds many counts of this clonotype. The V gene is TRBV6-2 or TRBV6-3, the J gene TRBJ2-5; tentatively, D is TRBD1 (7 bases). V gave up 0 bases and J gave up 6 bases, with 17 bases separating them. This CDR3 spans 16 amino acids. Germline V gene sequence: CDR1 MNHEY, CDR2 SVGEGT. The CDR3 loop is CASSYSSEGALQTQYF. For the CDR3, the DNA is TGTGCCAGCAGTTACTCGTCGGAGGGGGCTCTCCAGACCCAGTACTTC.

This clonotype has at least ten counts. The chain is built from TRBV11-2 and TRBJ2-3, with TRBD2 as a possible D gene (5 bases). There are 12 residues in the CDR3. Germline V gene sequence: CDR1 SGHAT, CDR2 FQNNGV. V was cut by 4 bases and J by 6 bases, with 8 bases left in between. CDR3 protein: CASSWERDTQYF. The CDR3 region has the DNA TGTGCCAGCAGCTGGGAGCGGGATACGCAGTATTTT.

This clonotype was counted a few times. The gene calls are TRBV5-1 and TRBJ1-1, with D unresolved. This CDR3 has 15 residues. Trimming stripped 0 bases from V and 1 base from J, with 10 bases between. The V gene's germline CDR1 is SGHRS and CDR2 YFSETQ. CDR3 sequence: CASSLAGLSNTEAFF. Written as DNA, the CDR3 is TGCGCCAGCAGCTTGGCAGGACTGTCGAACACTGAAGCTTTCTTT.

The chain recombines TRBV11-2 with TRBJ2-5; D is uncertain. This CDR3 region has 12 residues. V was trimmed by 0 bases and J by 10 bases, leaving 9 bases between them. Germline CDR1 reads SGHAT; CDR2 reads FQNNGV. CDR3 sequence: CASSLDMRIQYF. The CDR3 bases are TGTGCCAGCAGCTTAGATATGCGGATCCAGTACTTC.

The chain couples TRBV20-1 to TRBJ2-1; no definite D call. V lost 5 bases and J lost 7, with 12 bases in between. The CDR3 sequence is 12 residues long. CDR1 and CDR2 (germline): DFQATT, SNEGSKA (reference sequence). The CDR3 nucleotides are TGCAGTGCTCCCCACCTAGTTAATGAGCAGTTCTTC. Translated: CSAPHLVNEQFF.

V gene TRBV10-3 combines with J gene TRBJ2-1, with TRBD2 as a possible D gene (5 bases). Between the trimmed V and J ends, which lost 7 bases and 5 bases, there was a span of 18 bases. This CDR3 region has 15 residues. The germline CDR1 and CDR2 sequences are ENHRY and SYGVKD. This CDR3 reads CAITGGATRDNEQFF. The CDR3 DNA is TGTGCCATCACCGGAGGAGCGACCCGGGACAATGAGCAGTTCTTC.

The genes are TRBV7-2 and TRBJ2-7; TRBD1 matches at 7 bases. Germline loops: CDR1 SGHTA, CDR2 FQGNSA. With 6 bases clipped from V and 1 base from J, the junction kept 15 bases outside the gene matches. The CDR3 loop spans 17 amino acids. Here the CDR3 DNA reads TGTGCCAGCAGAATACCCAGACGGAACAGGGGTTCCTACGAGCAGTACTTC. Protein sequence: CASRIPRRNRGSYEQYF.

The gene calls are TRBV6-2 or TRBV6-3 and TRBJ2-1; possibly TRBD1 for D (5 bases). From germline, CDR1 is MNHEY and CDR2 SVGEGT. Trimming left V 6 bases short and J 5 bases short, with 17 bases between. The CDR3 sequence is 15 residues long. The CDR3 DNA sequence: TGTGCCAGCAGCCGAAGCCTAGGGGCCGACAATGAGCAGTTCTTC. Encoded protein: CASSRSLGADNEQFF.

This clonotype occurred a few times. V is TRBV24-1 and J is TRBJ2-2; a weak D match, TRBD2 (7 bases). Trimming removed 6 bases at V and 7 bases at J, with 17 bases between. Germline values: CDR1 KGHDR, CDR2 SFDVKD. The CDR3 contains 15 residues. The CDR3 DNA sequence: TGTGCCACCAGTCCGGGGGGCTGGGGAAGCGGGGAGCTGTTTTTT. It translates to CATSPGGWGSGELFF.

This clonotype was seen at least ten times. This chain connects TRBV5-1 to TRBJ2-1, with D perhaps matching TRBD1 (9 bases). The CDR3 has 20 amino acids. Germline CDR1 SGHRS, CDR2 YFSETQ. Deletions cut 2 bases from V and 1 base from J, with 25 bases between. The CDR3 sequence is CASSLRDRVPGGVSYNEQFF. In DNA form, the CDR3 reads TGCGCCAGCAGCTTACGGGACAGGGTCCCCGGGGGGGTGTCCTACAATGAGCAGTTCTTC.